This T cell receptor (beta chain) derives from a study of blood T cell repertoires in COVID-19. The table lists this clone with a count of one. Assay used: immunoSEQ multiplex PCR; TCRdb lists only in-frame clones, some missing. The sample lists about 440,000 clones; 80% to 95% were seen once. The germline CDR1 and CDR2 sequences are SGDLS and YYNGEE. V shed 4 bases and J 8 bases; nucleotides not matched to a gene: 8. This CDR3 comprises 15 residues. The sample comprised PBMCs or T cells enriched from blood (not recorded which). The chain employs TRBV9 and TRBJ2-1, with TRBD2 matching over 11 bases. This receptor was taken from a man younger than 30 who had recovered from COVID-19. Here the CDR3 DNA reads TGTGCCAGCAGCACCCGACTAGCGGGATTATATGAGCAGTTCTTC. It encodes CASSTRLAGLYEQFF.